Each of the 2 T cell receptor beta chains below was sequenced from the same sample in a study of blood T cell repertoires in COVID-19. Repertoires were generated with immunoSEQ multiplex PCR, while TCRdb's copy carries only in-frame clones and drops some. The sample holds tens of thousands of clones, 85% to 90% seen once. The sequencing sample was made of peripheral blood. The receptors stem from a woman older than 75 with active COVID-19.

The chain couples TRBV24-1 to TRBJ2-1, with 8 bases fitting TRBD2. V dropped 5 bases and J dropped 9; count of bases not matched to a gene: 5. The CDR3 is made up of 13 amino acids. Germline-derived CDR1 and CDR2 are KGHDR and SFDVKD. The CDR3 bases are TGTGCCACCAGTGGCCCCGGGAGGGGTGAGCAGTTCTTC. Amino acid sequence: CATSGPGRGEQFF.

The genes are TRBV30 and TRBJ2-7; tentative D call: TRBD2 (5 bases). Germline CDR1 GTSNPN, CDR2 SVGIG (reference sequence). This CDR3 has 14 residues. V gave up 2 bases and J gave up 3 bases, with 14 bases separating them. DNA for the CDR3: TGTGCCTGGAGTAGGGCTAGCAGAGGCTACGAGCAGTACTTC. This translates into CAWSRASRGYEQYF. The variable domain in full, completed from reference TRBV30 and TRBJ2-7, reads SQTIHQWPATLVQPVGSPLSLECTVEGTSNPNLYWYRQAAGRGLQLLFYSVGIGQISSEVPQNLSASRPQDRQFILSSKKLLLSDSGFYLCAWSRASRGYEQYFGPGTRLTVT.